This is a list of T cell receptor beta chains from one sample in a study of T-cell reconstitution after alpha-beta-depleted transplantation in children. A single record per CDR3 protein comes from TCRdb applying MiXCR to the PCR reads. The sample comprises hundreds of thousands of distinct CDR3 sequences, approximately 17% of which are singletons, and about 41% rests with the top ten. The sequencing here drew on PBMCs, mostly from graft donor cells, taken 360 days after TCRalphabeta/CD19-depleted stem cell transplant. The source is a male patient between 2 and 15 years old who had a stem cell transplant for acute lymphoblastic leukemia, so the T cells may come from the graft donor. Each CDR3 is given with its conserved first and last residue. A D gene is named only where the DNA matches it firmly. A clone size is listed for some rows: how often the clone was seen (once, few, many), or a class if it is expanded.

v_call	j_call	clone_size	d_call	cdr3_aa	cdr3_nt
TRBV20-1	TRBJ2-1	few	NA	CSARGSLSGSSYNEQFF	TGCAGTGCTAGAGGCTCGCTTAGCGGAAGCTCCTACAATGAGCAGTTCTTC
TRBV28	TRBJ2-7	NA	NA	CAAGGAYEQYF	TGTGCCGCAGGTGGGGCCTACGAGCAGTACTTC
TRBV10-3	TRBJ2-3	many	TRBD1	CAISPDRVTDTQYF	TGTGCCATTTCTCCGGACAGGGTCACAGATACGCAGTATTTT
TRBV10-2	TRBJ2-5	NA	NA	CASSRASPQETQYF	TGCGCCAGCAGTCGGGCTAGCCCCCAAGAGACCCAGTACTTC
TRBV3-1	TRBJ1-2	few	TRBD1	CASSQDMTGGGYTF	TGTGCCAGCAGCCAAGACATGACAGGGGGGGGCTACACCTTC
TRBV5-1	TRBJ2-7	NA	NA	CASSLMTASYEQYF	TGCGCCAGCAGCTTGATGACAGCTTCCTACGAGCAGTACTTC
TRBV29-1	TRBJ1-1	NA	TRBD1	CSVEWTGINTEAFF	TGCAGCGTTGAATGGACAGGGATAAACACTGAAGCTTTCTTT
TRBV4-2	TRBJ2-5	NA	TRBD2	CASSTLAGGTGETQYF	TGTGCCAGCAGTACACTAGCGGGGGGAACGGGGGAGACCCAGTACTTC
TRBV2	TRBJ2-1	many	NA	CASSERVTYNEQFF	TGTGCCAGCAGTGAGAGGGTTACTTACAATGAGCAGTTCTTC
TRBV5-6	TRBJ1-1	few	NA	CASSLVNTEAFF	TGTGCCAGCAGCTTGGTTAACACTGAAGCTTTCTTT
TRBV6-1	TRBJ2-1	NA	TRBD1	CASSREDRLETGNEQFF	TGTGCCAGCAGCCGCGAGGACAGGCTCGAAACGGGGAATGAGCAGTTCTTC
TRBV12-3/TRBV12-4	TRBJ1-2	NA	NA	CASSPWPLGEGGYTF	TGTGCCAGCAGTCCCTGGCCCCTCGGAGAAGGTGGCTACACCTTC
TRBV5-1	TRBJ2-7	NA	NA	CASSLGGGPTSYEQYF	TGCGCCAGCAGCCTAGGGGGGGGCCCGACCTCCTACGAGCAGTACTTC
TRBV25-1	TRBJ2-3	NA	TRBD2	CASRGLAGTDTQYF	TGTGCCAGTCGTGGACTAGCGGGCACAGATACGCAGTATTTT
TRBV11-2	TRBJ2-7	NA	NA	CASSLESGSSYELYF	TGTGCCAGCAGCTTAGAATCGGGGAGCTCCTACGAGCTGTACTTC
TRBV12-3/TRBV12-4	TRBJ1-2	few	NA	CASSFMERRDGYTF	TGTGCCAGCAGTTTTATGGAACGACGCGATGGCTACACCTTC
TRBV30	TRBJ1-3	many	TRBD1	CAWNRDRVRSAGNTIYF	TGTGCCTGGAATAGGGACAGGGTGAGGTCAGCTGGAAACACCATATATTTT
TRBV12-3/TRBV12-4	TRBJ2-4	few	NA	CASTLRAGLNIQYF	TGTGCCAGCACCCTGCGGGCCGGATTGAACATTCAGTACTTC
TRBV6-5	TRBJ1-6	many	NA	CASSYESTGSRSPLHF	TGTGCCAGCAGTTACGAATCAACAGGGTCGAGATCACCCCTCCACTTT
TRBV6-1	TRBJ2-1	NA	TRBD1	CASSQYRTRDSDNEQFF	TGTGCCAGCAGTCAATATAGAACCCGGGACAGCGACAATGAGCAGTTCTTC
TRBV5-5	TRBJ2-5	few	NA	CASSLNRALRETQYF	TGTGCCAGCAGCTTAAACAGGGCTCTGAGAGAGACCCAGTACTTC
TRBV20-1	TRBJ1-1	NA	NA	CSASGFESGRSNTEAFF	TGCAGTGCTAGTGGTTTCGAGTCGGGACGGTCGAACACTGAAGCTTTCTTT
TRBV7-9	TRBJ1-5	NA	TRBD1	CASSPDRGDQPQHF	TGTGCCAGCAGCCCCGACAGGGGGGATCAGCCCCAGCATTTT
TRBV11-2	TRBJ1-1	few	NA	CASSVIQGSTEAFF	TGTGCCAGCAGCGTTATACAGGGTAGCACTGAAGCTTTCTTT
TRBV5-6	TRBJ2-1	many	NA	CASSLYRRTYNEQFF	TGTGCCAGCAGCTTGTACCGGAGGACCTACAATGAGCAGTTCTTC
TRBV20-1	TRBJ2-3	many	NA	CSARIQGPDTQYF	TGCAGTGCTAGAATACAGGGCCCAGATACGCAGTATTTT
TRBV5-1	TRBJ2-6	NA	NA	CASSLVGSSGANVLTF	TGCGCCAGCAGCTTGGTAGGGAGCTCTGGGGCCAACGTCCTGACTTTC
TRBV7-9	TRBJ2-3	NA	NA	CASSSAAGGTDTQYF	TGTGCCAGCAGCTCCGCAGCAGGGGGCACAGATACGCAGTATTTT
TRBV10-3	TRBJ2-5	few	TRBD1	CAIAGDRGQETQYF	TGTGCCATCGCCGGCGACAGGGGCCAAGAGACCCAGTACTTC
TRBV12-3/TRBV12-4	TRBJ2-5	few	NA	CASSRSAQSQETQYF	TGTGCCAGCAGCCGTTCCGCACAGAGCCAAGAGACCCAGTACTTC